This T cell receptor beta chain was profiled in a study of T cell changes during pregnancy in multiple sclerosis. There are 17 residues in the CDR3. The germline V gene encodes CDR1 SGHKS and CDR2 YYEKEE (reference sequence). Trimming cost V 1 base and J 2 bases; bases outside gene matches: 8. Using immunoSEQ multiplex PCR, the repertoire was profiled, and TCRdb retains in-frame clones only, with some absent. The sample yields about 23,000 clones, about 88% seen once. The starting material was CD8+ T cells from peripheral blood mononuclear cells, obtained after pregnancy. This sequence originates from a female donor with multiple sclerosis, enrolled in a pregnancy study. The genes are TRBV5-5 and TRBJ2-2; TRBD1 agrees at 7 bases. In nucleotides, the CDR3 is TGTGCCAGCAGCTTGCGAATAACAGGGGCCAACACCGGGGAGCTGTTTTTT. It codes for CASSLRITGANTGELFF.